One and the same sample provided the 12 T cell receptor beta chains below, sequenced in a study of cytomegalovirus exposure and HLA in healthy donors. Amplification used 60 Vbeta primers and 13 Jbeta primers. Sequenced by immunoSEQ multiplex PCR; TCRdb stores in-frame clones only, minus some. The sample has roughly 84,000 clones, roughly 80% seen once; the top ten hold roughly an eighth. The sample taken for sequencing was PBMCs. Source of these receptors: a human donor in good health.

The chain carries TRBV25-1 and TRBJ2-2; TRBD2 is a possible D gene (7 bases). This CDR3 spans 15 amino acids. Germline lookup yields CDR1 MGHDK and CDR2 SYGVNS. V gave up 4 bases and J gave up 3 bases, with 12 bases separating them. CDR3 DNA sequence: TGTGCCAGCAGTGCACCGGGGGGCTACACCGGGGAGCTGTTTTTT. It codes for CASSAPGGYTGELFF.

V and J are TRBV5-4 and TRBJ2-7; the match to TRBD1 covers 9 bases. CDR3 length: 14 amino acids. Per the germline V gene, CDR1 is SGHNT and CDR2 is YYREEE (reference sequence). Losses at the gene ends were 1 base for V and 5 bases for J; bases not matched to a gene: 4. Here the CDR3 DNA reads TGTGCCAGCAGCTTGAAACAGGGGGCAGACGAGCAGTACTTC. Its protein is CASSLKQGADEQYF.

J is TRBJ1-1 and V is TRBV7-6; a weak D match, TRBD1 (6 bases). Germline V gene sequence: CDR1 SGHVS, CDR2 FNYEAQ. CDR3 length equals 15 residues. The V end was cut by 1 base, the J end by 1 base, with 10 bases between. Here the CDR3 reads CASSLGPGENTEAFF. DNA of the CDR3: TGTGCCAGCAGCTTAGGCCCAGGGGAGAACACTGAAGCTTTCTTT. Based on the CDR3 plus reference TRBV7-6 and TRBJ1-1, the full variable domain is GAGVSQSPRYKVTKRGQDVALRCDPISGHVSLYWYRQALGQGPEFLTYFNYEAQQDKSGLPNDRFSAERPEGSISTLTIQRTEQRDSAMYRCASSLGPGENTEAFFGQGTRLTVV.

The chain has TRBV9 and TRBJ1-3; D unresolved. Trimming took off 4 bases at V and 4 bases at J, with 9 bases between the two ends. The CDR3 runs to 13 residues. CDR1 and CDR2 (germline): SGDLS, YYNGEE. For the CDR3, the DNA is TGTGCCAGCAGCTATACTATCGGAAACACCATATATTTT. This translates into CASSYTIGNTIYF.

The J gene is TRBJ1-5, the V gene TRBV29-1, with 7 bases that match TRBD1. Trimming at V came to 6 bases and at J to 5 bases, leaving 10 bases not matched to a gene. There are 14 residues in the CDR3. Looked up from germline, CDR1 is SQVTM and CDR2 is ANQGSEA. The CDR3 is CSVTQGGRDQPQHF. The CDR3 DNA follows: TGCAGCGTCACTCAGGGGGGTCGGGATCAGCCCCAGCATTTT.

The V call is TRBV7-8, the J call TRBJ1-4; the match to TRBD1 covers 7 bases. CDR1 and CDR2 (germline): SGHVS, FQNEAQ. V was pared by 5 bases and J by 5 bases, with 8 bases of the junction left unmatched. The CDR3 covers 15 residues. The CDR3 DNA is TGTGCCAGCAGCCTCAACAGGGGTAAAAATGAAAAACTGTTTTTT. Translation gives CASSLNRGKNEKLFF.

The CDR3: CASSRLQGSLVEQYF. DNA of the CDR3: TGTGCCAGCAGTCGCCTTCAGGGTTCCTTAGTGGAGCAGTACTTC. V usage is TRBV28 and J usage is TRBJ2-7; possible D gene TRBD1, 5 bases. Germline CDR1 MDHEN, CDR2 SYDVKM. V dropped 5 bases and J dropped 7 bases, with 21 bases sitting between them. The CDR3 contains 15 residues.

The V call is TRBV29-1, the J call TRBJ1-1, with D possibly TRBD1 on 6 matching bases. CDR3 length equals 13 residues. V was clipped by 1 base and J by 5 bases, with 11 bases between them. The germline V gene has CDR1 SQVTM and CDR2 ANQGSEA. In DNA form, the CDR3 reads TGCAGCGTTGAAGGTCAGGGGCGGACTGAAGCTTTCTTT. Encoded protein: CSVEGQGRTEAFF.

This rearrangement joins TRBV2 to TRBJ2-1, with TRBD2 identical over 8 bases. CDR1 SNHLY and CDR2 FYNNEI come from the germline V gene. V shed 8 bases, J shed 6 bases, and the junction held 9 bases outside the gene matches. This CDR3 spans 14 amino acids. As DNA, the CDR3 is TGTGCCAGCGGCTCTGCGGGGGGCTTCAATGAGCAGTTCTTC. It specifies CASGSAGGFNEQFF.

The chain combines TRBV11-3 with TRBJ2-5; TRBD2 matches 8 bases. Trimming at V came to 1 base and at J to 1 base, leaving 5 bases not matched to a gene. Germline CDR1 SGHNT, CDR2 YENEEA. The CDR3 loop spans 16 amino acids. CDR3 nucleotides: TGTGCCAGCAGCTTAGGGCGCACTAGCGGCCAAGAGACCCAGTACTTC. It yields the protein CASSLGRTSGQETQYF.

The table lists this clone with a count of one. CDR3 in DNA: TGTGCCTGGAGTCACAGGAACACTGAAGCTTTCTTT. Encoded protein: CAWSHRNTEAFF. V is TRBV30 and J is TRBJ1-1; no clear D. CDR1 is GTSNPN and CDR2 is SVGIG in the germline V gene (reference sequence). Deletions cut 2 bases from V and 1 base from J, with 5 bases between. The CDR3 covers 12 residues.

The chain recombines TRBV2 with TRBJ2-5; 11 bases fit TRBD2. The CDR3 is made up of 15 amino acids. From germline, CDR1 is SNHLY and CDR2 FYNNEI. The V segment lost 2 bases and the J segment 5 bases; nucleotides outside the gene matches: 4. The CDR3 coding sequence is TGTGCCAGCAGTGAATTTAGCGGGGGGGCTGAGACCCAGTACTTC. This codes for CASSEFSGGAETQYF. Full variable domain (missing parts from reference TRBV2 and TRBJ2-5): EPEVTQTPSHQVTQMGQEVILRCVPISNHLYFYWYRQILGQKVEFLVSFYNNEISEKSEIFDDQFSVERPDGSNFTLKIRSTKLEDSAMYFCASSEFSGGAETQYFGPGTRLLVL.